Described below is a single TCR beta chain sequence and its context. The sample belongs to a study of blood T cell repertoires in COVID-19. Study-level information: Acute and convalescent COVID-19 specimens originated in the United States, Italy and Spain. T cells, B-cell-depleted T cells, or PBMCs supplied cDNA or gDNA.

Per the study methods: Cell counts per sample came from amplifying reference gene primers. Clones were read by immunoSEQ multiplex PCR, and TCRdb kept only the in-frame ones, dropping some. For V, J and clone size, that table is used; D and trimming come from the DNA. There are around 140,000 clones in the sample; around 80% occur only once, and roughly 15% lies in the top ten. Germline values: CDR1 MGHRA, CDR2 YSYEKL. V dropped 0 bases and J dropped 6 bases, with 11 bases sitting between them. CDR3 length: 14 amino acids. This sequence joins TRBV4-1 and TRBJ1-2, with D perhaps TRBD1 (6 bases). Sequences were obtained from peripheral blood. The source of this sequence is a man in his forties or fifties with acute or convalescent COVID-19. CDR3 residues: CASSQDTGRDGYTF. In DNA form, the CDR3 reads TGCGCCAGCAGCCAAGACACAGGGAGGGATGGCTACACCTTC.